This T cell receptor beta chain was observed in a study of cytomegalovirus exposure and HLA in healthy donors. Study as a whole: From donors who were HLA-typed, an early data release held 65 million to 85 million unique TCRs.

CDR3 size: 17 residues. Per germline, CDR1 SGHTA and CDR2 FQGNSA. After removal of 1 base from V and 0 bases from J, the junction contained 3 bases not matched to a gene. The PCR ran on 60 Vbeta and 13 Jbeta primers. This table comes from immunoSEQ multiplex PCR, and its TCRdb copy is limited to in-frame clones, with some not included. The data hold approximately 150,000 clones, with over 75% observed a single time. In this sample, this clone turned up once. As yet, its antigen is unknown. Study outcomes and limitations: Across all donors, roughly uniform sequencing depth was an assumption of the presence/absence analyses.

The origin of this receptor is a woman aged 25-40 years in good health and CMV-seronegative. The V and J genes are TRBV7-2 and TRBJ2-3, with 11 bases fitting TRBD2. Sequenced input: PBMCs. The CDR3 reads CASSLVRLAGSTDTQYF. CDR3 bases: TGTGCCAGCAGCTTAGTGAGACTAGCGGGAAGCACAGATACGCAGTATTTT.